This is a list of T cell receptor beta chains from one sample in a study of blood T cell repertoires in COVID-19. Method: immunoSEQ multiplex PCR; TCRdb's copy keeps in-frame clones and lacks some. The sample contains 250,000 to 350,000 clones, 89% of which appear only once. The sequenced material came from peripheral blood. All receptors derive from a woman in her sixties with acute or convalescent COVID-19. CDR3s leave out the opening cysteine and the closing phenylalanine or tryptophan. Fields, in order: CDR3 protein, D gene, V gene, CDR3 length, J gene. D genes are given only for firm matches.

CDR3: ASSLEGAVGYT; D: TRBD1; V: TRBV7-2; length: 11; J: TRBJ1-2
CDR3: ASSHRTGVFGEQY; D: TRBD1; V: TRBV5-8; length: 13; J: TRBJ2-7
CDR3: ASSLVRVNTEAF; D: NA; V: TRBV5-6; length: 12; J: TRBJ1-1
CDR3: ASSIMPGDEQY; D: NA; V: TRBV19; length: 11; J: TRBJ2-7
CDR3: ASSSQVAGTGELF; D: TRBD2; V: TRBV7-3; length: 13; J: TRBJ2-2
CDR3: ASSLGGGGRETQY; D: NA; V: TRBV7-2; length: 13; J: TRBJ2-5
CDR3: ASSQVPRDTEAF; D: NA; V: TRBV3-1/TRBV3-2; length: 12; J: TRBJ1-1
CDR3: ASSYTQVGLGSPLH; D: NA; V: TRBV6-2/TRBV6-3; length: 14; J: TRBJ1-6
CDR3: ASRYTSGGFYEQY; D: TRBD2; V: TRBV11-2; length: 13; J: TRBJ2-7
CDR3: ASSPGQGPSSNTEAF; D: TRBD1; V: TRBV18; length: 15; J: TRBJ1-1
CDR3: ATSRDRRRNSNQPQH; D: NA; V: TRBV15; length: 15; J: TRBJ1-5
CDR3: ASSLSRPPQGYGYT; D: NA; V: TRBV27; length: 14; J: TRBJ1-2
CDR3: ASSITDTSYNEQF; D: NA; V: TRBV19; length: 13; J: TRBJ2-1
CDR3: ASSPQQGRVYGYT; D: TRBD1; V: TRBV27; length: 13; J: TRBJ1-2
CDR3: ATSAGRGAV; D: NA; V: TRBV24-1; length: 9; J: TRBJ2-1
CDR3: ASSPQGAGTEAF; D: TRBD1; V: TRBV6-5; length: 12; J: TRBJ1-1
CDR3: ASSRSSQNYEQY; D: NA; V: TRBV18; length: 12; J: TRBJ2-7
CDR3: ASSLGRQGNEKLF; D: NA; V: TRBV7-9; length: 13; J: TRBJ1-4
CDR3: ASTEEPRYGYT; D: NA; V: TRBV19; length: 11; J: TRBJ1-2
CDR3: ASSAQRSANEKLF; D: NA; V: TRBV3-1/TRBV3-2; length: 13; J: TRBJ1-4
CDR3: ASKGDSTDTQY; D: NA; V: TRBV12-3/TRBV12-4; length: 11; J: TRBJ2-3
CDR3: ASSLSQTNTGELF; D: NA; V: TRBV7-2; length: 13; J: TRBJ2-2
CDR3: ASTPSGTSSYNEQF; D: TRBD2; V: TRBV19; length: 14; J: TRBJ2-1
CDR3: ASSSTRWDTQY; D: NA; V: TRBV6-6; length: 11; J: TRBJ2-3
CDR3: ASTSRDTTGQPQH; D: NA; V: TRBV28; length: 13; J: TRBJ1-5
CDR3: ASSLYGAYEQY; D: NA; V: TRBV28; length: 11; J: TRBJ2-7
CDR3: ASSPPARGGNTEAF; D: NA; V: TRBV18; length: 14; J: TRBJ1-1
CDR3: ASHPGLVYNEQF; D: TRBD2; V: TRBV9; length: 12; J: TRBJ2-1
CDR3: ASSLATGASYEQY; D: TRBD1; V: TRBV11-2; length: 13; J: TRBJ2-7
CDR3: ASSPPWGAEAF; D: NA; V: TRBV27; length: 11; J: TRBJ1-1
CDR3: ASRDSPPTPEQF; D: NA; V: TRBV6-6; length: 12; J: TRBJ2-1
CDR3: SGQASHGYT; D: NA; V: TRBV29-1; length: 9; J: TRBJ1-2
CDR3: ASSLTSGEVHNEQF; D: TRBD2; V: TRBV27; length: 14; J: TRBJ2-1
CDR3: ASSSQGQVNTEAF; D: TRBD1; V: TRBV19; length: 13; J: TRBJ1-1
CDR3: ASSYSAGGGYT; D: NA; V: TRBV28; length: 11; J: TRBJ1-2
CDR3: ASSLLYNEQF; D: NA; V: TRBV28; length: 10; J: TRBJ2-1
CDR3: ASSSGPVGETQY; D: NA; V: TRBV5-1; length: 12; J: TRBJ2-5
CDR3: ASSYPPRTGVGSPLH; D: TRBD1; V: TRBV6-2/TRBV6-3; length: 15; J: TRBJ1-6
CDR3: ASHTGRTGYT; D: NA; V: TRBV19; length: 10; J: TRBJ1-2
CDR3: ASRTGNDEQY; D: TRBD1; V: TRBV5-4; length: 10; J: TRBJ2-7
CDR3: ASSQDGDRGGYGYT; D: TRBD1; V: TRBV4-2; length: 14; J: TRBJ1-2
CDR3: ASALTGTGNEKLF; D: TRBD1; V: TRBV5-1; length: 13; J: TRBJ1-4
CDR3: ASSSGGVQNEQF; D: TRBD2; V: TRBV7-3; length: 12; J: TRBJ2-1
CDR3: ASSVEERGRFQETQY; D: TRBD2; V: TRBV9; length: 15; J: TRBJ2-5
CDR3: ASSPPTSGIRSSYNEQF; D: TRBD2; V: TRBV18; length: 17; J: TRBJ2-1